This is a list of T cell receptor beta chains from one sample in a study of cytomegalovirus exposure and HLA in healthy donors. Generated by immunoSEQ multiplex PCR, the TCRdb table keeps only in-frame clones and is missing some. The repertoire holds about 160,000 clones, with roughly 80% as singletons. Material for sequencing was PBMCs. The receptor set was obtained from a girl aged 2-10 years in good health and CMV-seropositive. Each CDR3 is given with its conserved first and last residue. D genes are given only for firm matches. The size of a clone is reported for some rows only, either as once, few or many, or as a class for expanded clones.

size: -
V: TRBV30
D: -
J: TRBJ1-4
DNA: TGTGCCTGGAGCACAGGGCGGGAAAAACTGTTTTTT
CDR3: CAWSTGREKLFF

size: -
V: TRBV30
D: TRBD1
J: TRBJ1-4
DNA: TGTGCCTGGAGACCCCAGGGGGCGGGGGAAAAACTGTTTTTT
CDR3: CAWRPQGAGEKLFF

size: -
V: TRBV28
D: -
J: TRBJ1-1
DNA: TGTGCCACGATTCGGGACACCATGAACACTGAAGCTTTCTTT
CDR3: CATIRDTMNTEAFF

size: once
V: TRBV2
D: -
J: TRBJ2-2
DNA: TGTGCCAGCAGTGAAGTGACTATAATCACCGGGGAGCTGTTTTTT
CDR3: CASSEVTIITGELFF

size: -
V: TRBV13
D: -
J: TRBJ2-7
DNA: TGTGCCAGCAGCTCCCCGTGGCGGGATATGAAGCAGTACTTC
CDR3: CASSSPWRDMKQYF

size: -
V: TRBV5-5
D: TRBD2
J: TRBJ2-5
DNA: TGTGCCAGCAGCTTGGGATGGGCGGGAGGAAATCAAGAGACCCAGTACTTC
CDR3: CASSLGWAGGNQETQYF

size: -
V: TRBV11-3
D: -
J: TRBJ2-1
DNA: TGTGCCAGCAGCTTAGTTCAGGGGAACGGTGAGCAGTTCTTC
CDR3: CASSLVQGNGEQFF

size: once
V: TRBV7-8
D: -
J: TRBJ2-2
DNA: TGTGCCAGCAGCCCCACGAGCACGAACACCGGGGAGCTGTTTTTT
CDR3: CASSPTSTNTGELFF

size: once
V: TRBV7-9
D: -
J: TRBJ2-5
DNA: TGTGCCAGCAGCTGCCCTACTCGTATCCAAGAGACCCAGTACTTC
CDR3: CASSCPTRIQETQYF

size: -
V: TRBV5-1
D: -
J: TRBJ2-6
DNA: TGCGCCAGCAGCTCCAACATCCGGGGGGCAGGGGCCAACGTCCTGACTTTC
CDR3: CASSSNIRGAGANVLTF

size: -
V: TRBV19
D: TRBD1
J: TRBJ1-5
DNA: TGTGCCAGTAGTATAGGGGGGACAGGGGGCAATCAGCCCCAGCATTTT
CDR3: CASSIGGTGGNQPQHF

size: -
V: TRBV30
D: -
J: TRBJ1-5
DNA: TGTGCCTGGAGTGCAGGGGGCAATCAGCCCCAGCATTTT
CDR3: CAWSAGGNQPQHF

size: -
V: TRBV2
D: -
J: TRBJ2-7
DNA: TGTGCCAGCAGAGGGAACGAGGCGGACAGACCCTACGAGCAGTACTTC
CDR3: CASRGNEADRPYEQYF

size: -
V: TRBV11-3
D: TRBD2
J: TRBJ2-1
DNA: TGTGCCAGCAGCGGAAGACTAGCGGGAAGTGAGTCCGGGCAGTTCTTC
CDR3: CASSGRLAGSESGQFF

size: -
V: TRBV28
D: -
J: TRBJ1-1
DNA: TGTGCCAGCAGGAAGCTACGGGACACTGAAGCTTTCTTT
CDR3: CASRKLRDTEAFF

size: -
V: TRBV28
D: -
J: TRBJ2-2
DNA: TGTGCCAGCAGTTCCTACAAAGGGGCCGGGGAGCTGTTTTTT
CDR3: CASSSYKGAGELFF

size: -
V: TRBV2
D: -
J: TRBJ1-3
DNA: TGTGCCAGCAGAAAACAGAGTAATGGAAACACCATATATTTT
CDR3: CASRKQSNGNTIYF

size: -
V: TRBV7-8
D: TRBD1
J: TRBJ2-7
DNA: TGTGCCAGCAGTCCCGGGACAGGGTCGGGCGAGCAGTACTTC
CDR3: CASSPGTGSGEQYF

size: -
V: TRBV5-4
D: -
J: TRBJ2-2
DNA: TGTGCCAGCAGCTTGTATGACTTGAACACCGGGGAGCTGTTTTTT
CDR3: CASSLYDLNTGELFF

size: -
V: TRBV5-1
D: TRBD2
J: TRBJ2-5
DNA: TGCGCCAGCAGCGGGGGGACTAGCGGGAATCTAGAGACCCAGTACTTC
CDR3: CASSGGTSGNLETQYF

size: -
V: TRBV28
D: TRBD2
J: TRBJ2-2
DNA: TGTGCCAGCAGTTCCCTGACTAGCGGGAGTTGGGGCGGGGAGCTGTTTTTT
CDR3: CASSSLTSGSWGGELFF

size: -
V: TRBV5-1
D: -
J: TRBJ1-4
DNA: TGCGCCAGCAGCTTCTCGACAGGCGGAAATGAAAAACTGTTTTTT
CDR3: CASSFSTGGNEKLFF

size: -
V: TRBV6-5
D: -
J: TRBJ2-1
DNA: TGTGCCAGCAGTTACTCCGCCTACGGGGAGCAGTTCTTC
CDR3: CASSYSAYGEQFF

size: few
V: TRBV6-1
D: -
J: TRBJ1-5
DNA: TGTGCCAGCAGTGAAGCAGGGGGTTACGAGGAGCCCCAGCATTTT
CDR3: CASSEAGGYEEPQHF

size: -
V: TRBV19
D: TRBD1
J: TRBJ2-2
DNA: TGTGCCAGTACGAAACTACGGGACAGAAAGAACACCGGGGAGCTGTTTTTT
CDR3: CASTKLRDRKNTGELFF

size: -
V: TRBV6-7
D: -
J: TRBJ2-7
DNA: TGTGCCAGCAGTTACTGCCAGGGGAGCAGCGAGCAGTACTTC
CDR3: CASSYCQGSSEQYF

size: -
V: TRBV7-9
D: TRBD2
J: TRBJ2-7
DNA: TGTGCCAGCAGCCCGAGCGGGAGCGGCGAGCAGTACTTC
CDR3: CASSPSGSGEQYF

size: few
V: TRBV5-1
D: TRBD1
J: TRBJ2-7
DNA: TGCGCCAGCAGCCCGTTCCGGGACAGGGGCTACGAGCAGTACTTC
CDR3: CASSPFRDRGYEQYF

size: -
V: TRBV5-4
D: TRBD1
J: TRBJ2-5
DNA: TGTGCCAGCAGCTTGTTTCAGACAACAGGGGGTGGGGAGACCCAGTACTTC
CDR3: CASSLFQTTGGGETQYF

size: -
V: TRBV5-6
D: TRBD1
J: TRBJ1-1
DNA: TGTGCCAGCAGCAGGAGACAGGGACAGAACACTGAAGCTTTCTTT
CDR3: CASSRRQGQNTEAFF

size: -
V: TRBV2
D: -
J: TRBJ2-1
DNA: TGTGCCGGCACGACGGGGTACTACAATGAGCAGTTCTTC
CDR3: CAGTTGYYNEQFF

size: -
V: TRBV1
D: -
J: TRBJ2-3
DNA: TGCACCAGCAGCCAAGATCTCCGGACTAGATGGTGGGATACGCAGTATTTT
CDR3: CTSSQDLRTRWWDTQYF

size: -
V: TRBV28
D: TRBD1
J: TRBJ2-7
DNA: TGTGCCAGCAGCCCGACAGGGACCTACGAGCAGTACTTC
CDR3: CASSPTGTYEQYF

size: -
V: TRBV4-1
D: TRBD1
J: TRBJ1-1
DNA: TGCGCCAGCAGCCGAGAGGGGACAGGGTTTAACCCTGAAGCTTTCTTT
CDR3: CASSREGTGFNPEAFF

size: -
V: TRBV2
D: TRBD1
J: TRBJ1-4
DNA: TGTGCCAGCAGTGGACAGGGGCCAAATGAAAAACTGTTTTTT
CDR3: CASSGQGPNEKLFF

size: -
V: TRBV2
D: -
J: TRBJ1-1
DNA: TGTGCCAGCAGGGAATTGAGGGTGAACACTGAAGCTTTCTTT
CDR3: CASRELRVNTEAFF

size: -
V: TRBV29-1
D: TRBD1
J: TRBJ1-1
DNA: TGCAGCGCACCATTCGGGACAGGGATTGGTGGGACTGAAGCTTTCTTT
CDR3: CSAPFGTGIGGTEAFF

size: -
V: TRBV7-9
D: -
J: TRBJ1-2
DNA: TGTGCCAGCAGCTTAGTACGTGGAGGCAGGACGAGTGGCTACACCTTC
CDR3: CASSLVRGGRTSGYTF

size: -
V: TRBV6-6
D: -
J: TRBJ2-5
DNA: TGTGCCAGCAGTCGACGGGGCCAAGAGACCCAGTACTTC
CDR3: CASSRRGQETQYF

size: -
V: TRBV29-1
D: -
J: TRBJ2-2
DNA: TGCAGCGTTTATGGGCCCGGGGAGCTGTTTTTT
CDR3: CSVYGPGELFF